This TCR beta chain was found in a study of T cell responses to AZD1222 COVID-19 vaccine. The germline CDR1 and CDR2 sequences are MNHEY and SVGAGI. The CDR3 covers 13 residues. The ends were cut back, 0 bases at V and 8 bases at J, with 8 bases in the middle. Produced via immunoSEQ multiplex PCR; TCRdb's table is partial and in-frame only. The sample includes over 110,000 clones, around 91% of them seen just once. The TCR sequence derives from an adult who received the AZD1222 COVID-19 vaccine. The sample consisted of peripheral blood, taken 28 days after the second AZD1222 dose. The chain joins TRBV6-5 to TRBJ1-3; a possible D gene is TRBD1 (5 bases). The CDR3, as DNA: TGTGCCAGCAGTTACTCGAGAGGGGACACCATATATTTT. The encoded protein is CASSYSRGDTIYF.